This TCR beta chain was sequenced for a study of regulatory T cells in long-lasting Graves disease. General observations from the study: Gene preferences differed: TRBV28, TRBJ1-2, TRBJ2-5 in persistent cases. More public clonotypes were shared by persistent patients (2,741) than by new patients (roughly 930).

iRepertoire HTBI primers and Arm-PCR of CDR3 regions built TCR beta libraries. TCRdb re-derived calls from the multiplex PCR reads in MiXCR, one entry per CDR3 protein. The sample yields 250,000 to 400,000 distinct CDR3 sequences, over 15% seen once. Time point specified: newly diagnosed GD, antithyroid drugs for less than 3 months. Extracted PBMC RNA gave rise to the TCR library. In each case, Graves' disease was diagnosed per American Thyroid Association guidelines. The length of the CDR3 is 14 residues. Germline lookup yields CDR1 SGHRS and CDR2 YFSETQ. About this clonotype: Its antigen remains unknown. A far larger clone differs by one base, so this is likely a read error.

The chain has TRBV5-1 and TRBJ2-1, with D hard to call. The material sequenced was peripheral blood mononuclear cells (PBMCs), taken at new diagnosis, from a patient treated with antithyroid drugs. The sequence was collected from a female donor with Graves disease. The CDR3 sequence: CASSLGRISNEQFF. CDR3 DNA: TGTGCCAGCAGCTTAGGCCGGATAAGCAATGAGCAGTTCTTC. The full variable domain, with the rest looked up from reference TRBV5-1 and TRBJ2-1, is KAGVTQTPRYLIKTRGQQVTLSCSPISGHRSVSWYQQTPGQGLQFLFEYFSETQRNKGNFPGRFSGRQFSNSRSEMNVSTLELGDSALYLCASSLGRISNEQFFGPGTRLTVL.